These 3 T cell receptor beta chains were all obtained from the same sample, sequenced in a study of OX40 agonist ivuxolimab in advanced cancers. Clones were read by immunoSEQ multiplex PCR, and TCRdb kept only the in-frame ones, dropping some. The sample lists approximately 17,000 clones, 80% to 90% occurring once. Sequenced here: CD4+ or CD8+ T cells sorted from blood, sampled in a trial of the OX40 agonist ivuxolimab. The receptors here all came from an adult with an advanced solid tumor such as melanoma, head and neck, liver or kidney cancer.

The V call is TRBV28, the J call TRBJ2-7; unclear D gene. The CDR3 extends over 14 amino acids. Germline lookup yields CDR1 MDHEN and CDR2 SYDVKM. V lost 2 bases and J 0 bases, leaving 8 bases between the germline ends. The CDR3, as DNA: TGTGCCAGCAGTTTAACCGACTTCTCCTACGAGCAGTACTTC. It translates to CASSLTDFSYEQYF.

The rearrangement joins TRBV7-8 to TRBJ2-5; no definite D call. Germline CDR1 and CDR2: SGHVS and FQNEAQ. CDR3 length: 14 amino acids. Between the trimmed V and J ends, which lost 1 base and 2 bases, there was a span of 8 bases. The CDR3: CASSLEFGQETQYF. Here the CDR3 DNA reads TGTGCCAGCAGCTTAGAGTTTGGGCAAGAGACCCAGTACTTC.

This chain connects TRBV7-9 to TRBJ2-1, with no clear D. The V end was cut by 2 bases, the J end by 7 bases, with 15 bases between. The CDR3 sequence is 15 residues long. Germline V gene lookup returns CDR1 SEHNR and CDR2 FQNEAQ (reference sequence). DNA of the CDR3: TGTGCCAGCAGCTTACCTACCCAGATACCAAATGAGCAGTTCTTC. Translating gives CASSLPTQIPNEQFF.